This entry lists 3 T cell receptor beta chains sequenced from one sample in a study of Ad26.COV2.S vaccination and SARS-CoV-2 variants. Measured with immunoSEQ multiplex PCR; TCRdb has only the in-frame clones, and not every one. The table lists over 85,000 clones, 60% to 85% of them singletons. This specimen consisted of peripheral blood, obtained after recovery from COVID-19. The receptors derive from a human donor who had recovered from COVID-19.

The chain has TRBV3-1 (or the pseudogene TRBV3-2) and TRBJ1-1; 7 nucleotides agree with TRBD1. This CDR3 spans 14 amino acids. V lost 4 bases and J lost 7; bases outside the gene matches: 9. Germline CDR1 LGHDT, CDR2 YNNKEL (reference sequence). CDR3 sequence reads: CASSRDGTASEAFF. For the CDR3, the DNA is TGTGCCAGCAGCCGCGACGGGACAGCAAGTGAAGCTTTCTTT.

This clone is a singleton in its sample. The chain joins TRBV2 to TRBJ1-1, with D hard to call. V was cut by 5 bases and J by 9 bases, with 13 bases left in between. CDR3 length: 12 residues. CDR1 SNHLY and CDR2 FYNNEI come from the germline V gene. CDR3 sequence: CASSPDLSQAFF. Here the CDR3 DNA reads TGTGCCAGCAGTCCGGACCTCTCCCAAGCTTTCTTT.

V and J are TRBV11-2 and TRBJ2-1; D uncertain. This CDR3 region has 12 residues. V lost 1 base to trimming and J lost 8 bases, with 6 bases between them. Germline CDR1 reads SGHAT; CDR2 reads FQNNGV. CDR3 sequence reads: CASSLGKDEQFF. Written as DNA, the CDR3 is TGTGCCAGCAGCTTAGGAAAGGATGAGCAGTTCTTC. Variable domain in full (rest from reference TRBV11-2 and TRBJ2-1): EAGVAQSPRYKIIEKRQSVAFWCNPISGHATLYWYQQILGQGPKLLIQFQNNGVVDDSQLPKDRFSAERLKGVDSTLKIQPAKLEDSAVYLCASSLGKDEQFFGPGTRLTVL.